This T cell receptor beta chain was found in a study of OX40 agonist ivuxolimab in advanced cancers. Study as a whole: The patients received agonistic anti-OX40 (CD134) antibody ivuxolimab. Study-wide results and caveats: Some nonresponders likewise displayed low normalized T-cell clonal expansion.

Peripheral blood came from all dose cohorts at three timepoints. The CDR3 is 14 residues long. CDR1 is SGHVS, CDR2 FNYEAQ, per germline. The V end lost 5 bases, the J end lost 3 bases, and 14 bases lay between the germline ends. Repertoires were generated with immunoSEQ multiplex PCR, while TCRdb's copy carries only in-frame clones and drops some. The sample carries around 55,000 clones, about 88% recorded once. A word on this clone: The antigen is unknown.

This TCR derives from an adult with an advanced solid tumor such as melanoma, head and neck, liver or kidney cancer. The V gene is TRBV7-6, the J gene TRBJ2-7, with D uncertain. Source: CD4+ or CD8+ T cells sorted from blood, taken in a trial of the OX40 agonist ivuxolimab. The CDR3 bases are TGTGCCAGCAGCCCGAGATCCTACAGCTACGAGCAGTACGTC. Encoded protein: CASSPRSYSYEQYV.